The next 11 T cell receptor beta chains were all read from a single sample in a study of blood T cells in healthy people across ages. For the second PCR, which ran for about 6 to 11 cycles, a sample-barcoded 5' primer and a J-beta primer mix were used. TCRdb reprocessed the 5' RACE reads via MiXCR and lists one record per CDR3 protein. Of more than 600,000 distinct CDR3 sequences listed, roughly 25% are singletons. This same sample was also part of a study on T cells of mothers and their children.

The material sequenced was blood. These receptors all come from a boy between 10 and 17 years old in good health.

V is TRBV7-2 and J is TRBJ2-5; TRBD2 agrees at 7 bases. Germline V gene data show CDR1 as SGHTA and CDR2 as FQGNSA. The length of the CDR3 is 15 residues. J gave up 2 bases and V 2 bases, and 5 bases lay outside the gene matches. The CDR3 is CASSLRAGVQETQYF. The CDR3 region has the DNA TGTGCCAGCAGCTTAAGGGCGGGAGTGCAAGAGACCCAGTACTTC. The whole variable domain, filled in from reference TRBV7-2 and TRBJ2-5, reads GAGVSQSPSNKVTEKGKDVELRCDPISGHTALYWYRQSLGQGLEFLIYFQGNSAPDKSGLPSDRFSAERTGGSVSTLTIQRTQQEDSAVYLCASSLRAGVQETQYFGPGTRLLVL.

In its sample, this clonotype was seen many times. The chain combines TRBV5-1 with TRBJ2-5; tentative D call: TRBD2 (6 bases). The CDR3 loop spans 13 amino acids. Trimming left V 0 bases short and J 11 bases short, with 14 bases between. Per germline, CDR1 SGHRS and CDR2 YFSETQ. In DNA form, the CDR3 reads TGCGCCAGCAGCTTGGAGGAGGGGTGGACTCAGTACTTC. It specifies CASSLEEGWTQYF.

This clonotype was seen only a few times. The chain has TRBV13 and TRBJ2-3; 8 bases map to TRBD2. The ends lost 1 base at V and 5 bases at J; junction bases unmatched: 11. The CDR3 totals 17 residues. The germline gives CDR1 PRHDT, CDR2 FYEKMQ (reference sequence). The CDR3 loop reads CASSLAIVGGAGDTQYF. Here the CDR3 DNA reads TGTGCCAGCAGCTTAGCGATTGTCGGGGGGGCCGGAGATACGCAGTATTTT. The whole variable domain, remainder taken from reference TRBV13 and TRBJ2-3, is AAGVIQSPRHLIKEKRETATLKCYPIPRHDTVYWYQQGPGQDPQFLISFYEKMQSDKGSIPDRFSAQQFSDYHSELNMSSLELGDSALYFCASSLAIVGGAGDTQYFGPGTRLTVL.

This clonotype was seen more than once but under ten times. This sequence joins TRBV6-2 or TRBV6-3 and TRBJ2-7; no firm D call. V was shortened by 2 bases and J by 5 bases, with 13 bases between the two germline ends. Germline CDR1 and CDR2: MNHEY and SVGEGT. The CDR3 consists of 14 residues. In nucleotides, the CDR3 is TGTGCCAGCAGTTACAGTCCCAGGTTGGACGAGCAGTACTTC. This codes for CASSYSPRLDEQYF.

The V gene is TRBV5-1, the J gene TRBJ2-5; D is unresolved. This CDR3 spans 15 amino acids. Germline loops: CDR1 SGHRS, CDR2 YFSETQ. Trimming left V 1 base short and J 5 bases short, with 15 bases between. DNA of the CDR3: TGCGCCAGCAGCTTGAATGGGCCCCTCAGGGAGACCCAGTACTTC. Translating gives CASSLNGPLRETQYF.

The V gene is TRBV2, the J gene TRBJ2-5; the match to TRBD2 covers 7 bases. CDR1 and CDR2 (germline): SNHLY, FYNNEI. V lost 8 bases and J lost 1; bases outside the gene matches: 4. The CDR3 runs to 13 residues. Here the CDR3 DNA reads TGTGCCAGCGGCGGGGGAGCCCAAGAGACCCAGTACTTC. It codes for CASGGGAQETQYF.

The chain joins TRBV11-3 to TRBJ2-5; 8 bases match TRBD1. The J segment lost 6 bases and the V segment lost 0 bases, leaving 3 bases of the junction unmatched. This CDR3 spans 14 amino acids. The germline V gene has CDR1 SGHNT and CDR2 YENEEA. CDR3 in amino acids: CASSLDRGRQTQYF. Written as DNA, the CDR3 is TGTGCCAGCAGCTTAGACAGGGGGCGTCAGACCCAGTACTTC.

The rearrangement uses TRBV20-1 and TRBJ2-1; no clear D. The CDR3 covers 12 residues. V lost 3 bases to trimming and J lost 9 bases, with 12 bases between them. CDR1 and CDR2 (germline): DFQATT, SNEGSKA (reference sequence). The CDR3 spells CSARLQTFEQFF. The CDR3 DNA sequence: TGCAGTGCTAGGCTCCAAACTTTTGAGCAGTTCTTC.

Concerning this clonotype: The junction does not match germline at one end; this may be a read error. This chain's CDR3 is CASSPGLGTDAQYF. CDR3 coding DNA: TGTGCCAGCAGTCCCGGACTTGGAACAGATGCGCAGTATTTC. The chain joins TRBV12-3 or TRBV12-4 to TRBJ2-3, with D perhaps matching TRBD2 (5 bases). CDR3 size: 14 residues.

Worth noting for this clonotype: The junction departs from the called germline gene at one end, perhaps through a read error. This chain joins TRBV20-1 and TRBJ2-1, with TRBD2 identical over 8 bases. Germline values: CDR1 DFQATT, CDR2 SNEGSKA (reference sequence). This CDR3 comprises 16 residues. For the CDR3, the DNA is TGCAGTGCTAGACTCACTAGCGGAGGGTCCTGCAATGAGCAGTTCTTC. Residues: CSARLTSGGSCNEQFF.

This clonotype has a handful of counts. The V gene is TRBV6-5, the J gene TRBJ2-7, with a weak D call TRBD1 (6 bases). Germline V lookup: CDR1 MNHEY, CDR2 SVGAGI. Trimming removed 6 bases at V and 6 bases at J, with 12 bases between. The CDR3 sequence is 12 residues long. The DNA of the CDR3 is TGTGCCAGCAGCCGGACAGCTCTCGAGCAGTACTTC. Translating gives CASSRTALEQYF.